This TCR beta chain was sequenced in a study of T cells expressing NK-cell markers (dated by TCRdb to 2018 to 2020). With respect to the entire study: TCR beta-chain repertoires were profiled in sorted CD3+CD56+NKG2C+, CD3+CD56+NKG2C- and CD3+CD56-NKG2C+ T-cell subsets from eight donors. Of the eight sequenced donors, seven were found to be HCMV-seropositive and one was found to be HCMV-seronegative. All eight donors whose samples were sequenced were randomly selected healthy volunteers, three of them men and five women. Sequencing of the libraries produced 2 x 150 bp reads on Illumina HiSeq 2000/2500, MiSeq or NextSeq. General conclusions and limits of the study: Whether the expanded NKG2C-expressing T cell clones were specific for HCMV antigens was left unclear. Those dominant clonotypes were again the most abundant among CD3+CD56-NKG2C+ cells in several donors, at about 25-60.1%. In 6 or 7 donors, the dominant CD3+CD56+NKG2C+ clonotypes ranked among the top 10 CD8+ clonotypes, making up roughly 1.0-8% of CD8+ T cells.

A commercial ELISA kit detecting HCMV-specific IgG in serum was used to determine HCMV serostatus. Peripheral blood mononuclear cells were isolated from blood by Ficoll density gradient centrifugation. TCRdb lists the instrument as Illumina HiSeq 2000. 5'RACE template switching, by which a universal primer site and unique molecular identifiers were added, was used to make TCR beta cDNA libraries. Synthesis of cDNA was primed from the TCR beta constant segment and was followed by two consecutive PCR amplification steps. For the original study's pipeline: Reads were demultiplexed and grouped by UMI with MIGEC, and clonotypes were assembled and quantified with MiTCR. To remove erroneous sequences, TCR cDNA sequences were retained only when supported by two or more reads. The tcR package was used for downstream repertoire analysis, with clonotypes matched between fractions based on CDR3 nucleotide sequence plus V segment. VDJmatch was used to annotate antigen specificity against VDJdb, with one amino acid substitution in CDR3 allowed. TCRdb reprocessed the raw reads; every CDR3 protein sequence is a single record, and DNA is not supplied. The V and J calls here are based on TCRdb, not the publication. Per the sample table, the count is roughly 150,000 distinct CDR3 sequences. 20% to 25% of the sample belongs to the ten largest clones.

Turning to this clonotype: The target of this receptor is not known.

CDR1 and CDR2 are drawn from the germline V gene (reference sequence): LGHDT, YNNKEL. Measured from the cysteine to the phenylalanine, the CDR3 is 15 residues long. No DNA is listed. Sequences were obtained from blood T cells: a sorted CD56 or NKG2C T cell subset, CD4+ or CD8+ T cells, or bulk PBMC T cells (not recorded which). This sequence originates from a man aged 18 to 69 in good health. The receptor chain draws on TRBV3-1 and TRBJ1-5; TCRdb's D call, TRBD1, is unchecked because there is no DNA. The CDR3 protein sequence reads: CASSLGRGSNQPQHF.